What follows are 12 T cell receptor beta chains derived from one specimen sequenced in a study of siplizumab effects on memory and regulatory T cells. Libraries were prepared by immunoSEQ multiplex PCR; TCRdb keeps only in-frame clonotypes and omits some of them. The sample lists tens of thousands of clones, 91% occurring once. Sequenced: CD8+ T cells sorted from blood. The receptor source for this set is a human donor in good health.

CDR3 coding DNA: TGTGCCAGCAGCTTTTCTGCCACTGGAGATACGCAGTATTTT. Amino acids: CASSFSATGDTQYF. This chain links TRBV7-8 with TRBJ2-3; D is uncertain. The CDR3 is 14 amino acids. With 3 bases removed from V and 5 bases from J, the gap between germline ends came to 12 bases. Per germline, CDR1 SGHVS and CDR2 FQNEAQ.

This chain joins TRBV27 and TRBJ1-4; 7 nucleotides line up with TRBD1. V shed 4 bases, J shed 2 bases, and the junction held 16 bases outside the gene matches. Germline assignment: CDR1 MNHEY and CDR2 SMNVEV (reference sequence). This CDR3 spans 19 amino acids. The CDR3 loop reads CASSSGPGTAEYTNEKLFF. DNA for the CDR3: TGTGCCAGCAGTTCGGGTCCCGGGACAGCCGAGTACACTAATGAAAAACTGTTTTTT.

The CDR3 DNA is TGTGCCAGCATGGGGGGGACTAGGGACAATGAGCAGTTCTTC. This gives the protein CASMGGTRDNEQFF. J is TRBJ2-1 and V is TRBV7-8; 8 bases line up with TRBD2. V lost 7 bases to trimming and J lost 5 bases; unmatched junction nucleotides: 7. The CDR3 has 14 amino acids. Germline lookup yields CDR1 SGHVS and CDR2 FQNEAQ.

The rearrangement uses TRBV19 and TRBJ2-2, with a tentative D call TRBD1 (5 bases). This CDR3 is 15 amino acids long. Germline V lookup: CDR1 LNHDA, CDR2 SQIVND (reference sequence). V shed 6 bases and J shed 4 bases, with 15 bases lying between them. The CDR3 loop reads CASSLIDSLTGELFF. DNA of the CDR3: TGTGCCAGTAGCCTTATAGACAGCCTCACCGGGGAGCTGTTTTTT. The variable domain in full, completed from reference TRBV19 and TRBJ2-2, reads DGGITQSPKYLFRKEGQNVTLSCEQNLNHDAMYWYRQDPGQGLRLIYYSQIVNDFQKGDIAEGYSVSREKKESFPLTVTSAQKNPTAFYLCASSLIDSLTGELFFGEGSRLTVL.

The chain combines TRBV29-1 with TRBJ1-2, with TRBD1 as a possible D gene (5 bases). V lost 0 bases to trimming and J lost 4 bases, with 9 bases between them. Per the germline V gene, CDR1 is SQVTM and CDR2 is ANQGSEA. The CDR3 has 13 residues. CDR3 DNA sequence: TGCAGCGTTGAAGAGGGGGAGGGCTATGGCTACACCTTC. This gives the protein CSVEEGEGYGYTF.

The gene calls are TRBV7-2 and TRBJ2-5, with D possibly TRBD2 on 5 matching bases. The DNA end is a closer match to TRBJ2-7, so the J assignment may be wrong. Germline CDR1 is SGHTA and CDR2 is FQGNSA. This CDR3 spans 15 amino acids. Here the CDR3 DNA reads TGTGCCAGCAGTCCCACGGGTCCGCGGAGGTACGAGCAGTACTTC. It yields the protein CASSPTGPRRYEQYF.

The gene calls are TRBV27 and TRBJ2-7; D gene ambiguous. The CDR3 runs to 12 residues. CDR1 is MNHEY, CDR2 SMNVEV, per germline (reference sequence). The V end was cut by 4 bases, the J end by 0 bases, with 4 bases between. The CDR3 loop is CASSSNSYEQYF. In DNA form, the CDR3 reads TGTGCCAGCAGTTCGAACTCCTACGAGCAGTACTTC.

The chain employs TRBV9 and TRBJ1-4; 12 nucleotides align to TRBD1. CDR3 length: 18 residues. Germline CDR1 and CDR2: SGDLS and YYNGEE. Germline trimming cut 3 bases from V and 3 bases from J; bases unmatched to any gene: 9. The CDR3 DNA reads as TGTGCCAGCAGCGGGCTACCGGGACAGGGGGCCCCTAATGAAAAACTGTTTTTT. Its translation: CASSGLPGQGAPNEKLFF.

The chain links TRBV2 to TRBJ2-4; TRBD1 is a possible D gene (6 bases). The V and J ends lost 7 bases and 6 bases respectively, with 13 bases between them. Germline V CDR1 and CDR2: SNHLY, FYNNEI. The CDR3 covers 13 residues. The CDR3 spells CASTTGPTNIQYF. The DNA for the CDR3 is TGTGCCAGCACCACAGGGCCCACAAACATTCAGTACTTC.

This chain uses TRBV6-5 with TRBJ2-1; TRBD2 might be the D (5 bases). The CDR3 totals 15 residues. V shed 6 bases and J shed 3 bases, with 15 bases lying between them. Per germline, CDR1 MNHEY and CDR2 SVGAGI. This chain's CDR3 is CASSPEASVYNEQFF. For the CDR3, the DNA is TGTGCCAGCAGCCCGGAGGCCAGTGTCTACAATGAGCAGTTCTTC.

V and J are TRBV21-1 and TRBJ1-1; the D call of TRBD1 is as the table states it, not checked on the DNA. TRBV21-1 is a recognized pseudogene. This CDR3 comprises 17 residues. The CDR3 here is CASSLVRDRGLSTEAFF. As DNA, the CDR3 is TGTGCCAGCAGCTTGGTCCGGGACAGGGGCCTGAGCACTGAAGCTTTCTTT.

This CDR3 is CASSHGQGYEQYF. CDR3 nucleotides: TGTGCCAGCAGTCACGGACAGGGGTACGAGCAGTACTTC. This chain connects TRBV27 to TRBJ2-7; 9 bases match TRBD1. V shed 5 bases and J 4 bases; nucleotides not matched to a gene: 3. Germline assignment: CDR1 MNHEY and CDR2 SMNVEV (reference sequence). The CDR3 runs 13 residues.